Below, 25 T cell receptor beta chains from the same sample are listed, as sequenced in a study of T cells in Graves' hyperthyroidism and ophthalmopathy. From RNA transcripts, TCR beta CDR3 regions were amplified. When the TCR CDR3 underwent first-round RT-PCR, the HTBI primer set was used. TCRdb ran MiXCR on the multiplex PCR reads and lists one entry per CDR3 protein. The sample has 530,000 or so distinct CDR3 sequences, around 42% seen once. Sequencing was done on a sample of peripheral blood or thyroid tissue (not recorded which). The source of these receptors is a woman under 30 with Graves' hyperthyroidism.

The chain employs TRBV20-1 and TRBJ2-1; 7 bases align to TRBD2. CDR1 DFQATT and CDR2 SNEGSKA come from the germline V gene (reference sequence). The CDR3 totals 14 residues. V shed 6 bases, J shed 5 bases, and the junction held 10 bases outside the gene matches. The CDR3 coding sequence is TGCAGTGCAAGAACGGCTAGCGGTCACAATGAGCAGTTCTTC. Translated, it gives CSARTASGHNEQFF.

This clonotype appeared many times. The V gene is TRBV6-2 or TRBV6-3, the J gene TRBJ2-7; D not certain. The germline gives CDR1 MNHEY, CDR2 SVGEGT. V gave up 6 bases and J gave up 6 bases, with 12 bases separating them. The CDR3 is made up of 12 amino acids. The CDR3 DNA follows: TGTGCCAGCAGCCTAAGACGGTCCGAGCAGTACTTC. It encodes CASSLRRSEQYF.

This chain uses TRBV7-2 with TRBJ2-3; D is unresolved. With 0 bases removed from V and 11 bases from J, the gap between germline ends came to 12 bases. Per the germline V gene, CDR1 is SGHTA and CDR2 is FQGNSA. The CDR3 is 13 amino acids. CDR3 sequence (DNA): TGTGCCAGCAGCTTAGCGAAGGTTAGTGAGCAGTATTTT. It encodes CASSLAKVSEQYF. Full variable domain (missing parts from reference TRBV7-2 and TRBJ2-3): GAGVSQSPSNKVTEKGKDVELRCDPISGHTALYWYRQSLGQGLEFLIYFQGNSAPDKSGLPSDRFSAERTGGSVSTLTIQRTQQEDSAVYLCASSLAKVSEQYFGPGTRLTVL.

In this sample, this clonotype turned up many times. This chain links TRBV19 with TRBJ1-6, with no clear D. Trimming removed 4 bases from V and 5 bases from J, with 0 bases in between. The CDR3 has 11 residues. Per the germline V gene, CDR1 is LNHDA and CDR2 is SQIVND (reference sequence). Here the CDR3 reads CASSNNSPLHF. The CDR3 coding sequence is TGTGCCAGTAGTAATAATTCACCCCTCCACTTT.

This clonotype was observed a few times. Germline and junction disagree at one end, which may indicate a read error. The gene calls are TRBV6-2 or TRBV6-3 and TRBJ2-5; D is undetermined. Germline V lookup: CDR1 MNHEY, CDR2 SVGEGT. CDR3 size: 12 residues. CDR3 nucleotides: TGTGCCGGCAGTTACGAGTGGGAGACCCAGTACTTC. Translating it yields CAGSYEWETQYF.

There are many counts of this clonotype. This sequence joins TRBV27 and TRBJ1-2; 10 bases are shared with TRBD1. CDR3 length: 14 amino acids. Germline V lookup: CDR1 MNHEY, CDR2 SMNVEV (reference sequence). J gave up 5 bases and V 5 bases, and 5 bases lay outside the gene matches. The CDR3 sequence: CASSVGTGAYGYTF. Written as DNA, the CDR3 is TGTGCCAGCAGTGTCGGGACAGGGGCTTATGGCTACACCTTC.

The chain recombines TRBV7-9 with TRBJ2-7, with 12 bases aligning to TRBD2. Germline trimming cut 5 bases from V and 12 bases from J; bases unmatched to any gene: 11. The germline gives CDR1 SEHNR, CDR2 FQNEAQ (reference sequence). CDR3 length: 14 residues. CDR3 sequence: CASSLRLAGDGPYF. For the CDR3, the DNA is TGTGCCAGCAGCCTCCGACTAGCGGGAGACGGTCCGTACTTC.

This chain joins TRBV10-3 and TRBJ1-5, with 10 bases identical to TRBD1. There are 13 residues in the CDR3. CDR1 and CDR2 (germline): ENHRY, SYGVKD. J lost 14 bases, V lost 7 bases, and 11 bases had no gene match. CDR3 in amino acids: CAITDRGDTYEHF. CDR3 nucleotides: TGTGCCATCACGGACAGGGGGGACACCTACGAGCATTTT.

V and J are TRBV10-3 and TRBJ1-2; TRBD1 is a possible D gene (5 bases). Germline CDR1 ENHRY, CDR2 SYGVKD. The CDR3 is made up of 14 amino acids. V lost 2 bases and J 6 bases, leaving 13 bases between the germline ends. The CDR3 coding sequence is TGTGCCATCAGTGAGACAGGTGTCCCGAATGGCTACACCTTC. Residues: CAISETGVPNGYTF.

The chain couples TRBV7-2 to TRBJ2-1, with no clear D. The CDR3 is 14 amino acids. CDR1 is SGHTA and CDR2 is FQGNSA in the germline V gene. Deletions cut 1 base from V and 4 bases from J, with 8 bases between. CDR3 DNA sequence: TGTGCCAGCAGCTTAGATTCCGTTTACAATGAGCAGTTCTTC. The encoded protein is CASSLDSVYNEQFF.

Turning to this clonotype: This may be a read error, as it is one base from a much larger clone. This is likely a read error, given that the CDR3 carries no conserved phenylalanine or tryptophan at its end. The gene calls are TRBV5-1 and TRBJ1-3; D gene unclear. Germline V gives CDR1 SGHRS, CDR2 YFSETQ. CDR3 length equals 15 residues. Trimming took off 3 bases at V and 4 bases at J, with 14 bases between the two ends. DNA for the CDR3: TGCGCCAGCAGCTCATCGGGGTTCCAAGGAAACACCATATATCTT. Amino acid sequence: CASSSSGFQGNTIYL.

Ten or more counts support this clonotype. V and J are TRBV7-2 and TRBJ2-2; D is undetermined. V lost 4 bases and J 8 bases, leaving 14 bases between the germline ends. The CDR3 runs 14 residues. From germline, CDR1 is SGHTA and CDR2 FQGNSA. The CDR3 protein is CASSSSATGGELFF. The DNA of the CDR3 is TGTGCCAGCAGCTCCTCGGCCACCGGGGGGGAGCTGTTTTTT.

This clonotype has a count of ten or more. The chain links TRBV20-1 to TRBJ2-2; weak D call: TRBD2 (5 bases). In germline, CDR1 is DFQATT, CDR2 SNEGSKA (reference sequence). V was shortened by 7 bases and J by 7 bases, with 10 bases between the two germline ends. CDR3 length equals 11 residues. The CDR3 DNA sequence: TGCAGTGGGCTAGCAGGCGGGGAGCTGTTTTTT. This codes for CSGLAGGELFF.

This clonotype was seen only once. The V gene is TRBV9, the J gene TRBJ2-2; 10 nucleotides align to TRBD1. CDR1 and CDR2 (germline): SGDLS, YYNGEE. V lost 4 bases to trimming and J lost 5 bases; unmatched junction nucleotides: 14. CDR3 length equals 18 residues. In nucleotides, the CDR3 is TGTGCCAGCAGCCCTAGCGTTACCCGGGACAGGGGAACCGGGGAGCTGTTTTTT. Its translation is CASSPSVTRDRGTGELFF.

Points on this clonotype: This may be a read error: a much more frequent sequence differs by one nucleotide. The conserved final phenylalanine or tryptophan is absent from the CDR3, which likely points to a read error. The chain uses TRBV7-9 and TRBJ1-3, with 8 bases aligning to TRBD1. The ends lost 5 bases at V and 0 bases at J; junction bases unmatched: 6. The CDR3 contains 16 residues. Germline-derived CDR1 and CDR2 are SEHNR and FQNEAQ (reference sequence). The chain's CDR3 is CASSPGQGFSGNTIYL. The CDR3 region has the DNA TGTGCCAGCAGCCCCGGACAGGGATTCTCTGGAAACACCATATATCTT.

This clonotype was found many times. The chain uses TRBV20-1 and TRBJ1-5, with D perhaps matching TRBD1 (5 bases). V was shortened by 1 base and J by 6 bases, with 13 bases between the two germline ends. This CDR3 is 14 amino acids long. Per germline, CDR1 DFQATT and CDR2 SNEGSKA (reference sequence). The CDR3 loop is CSARGGDAAQPQHF. The CDR3 bases are TGCAGTGCTAGAGGGGGGGATGCGGCTCAGCCCCAGCATTTT.

This rearrangement joins TRBV7-9 to TRBJ1-5; TRBD1 agrees at 7 bases. CDR1 is SEHNR and CDR2 is FQNEAQ in the germline V gene (reference sequence). The CDR3 spans 14 residues. J gave up 9 bases and V 1 base, and 6 bases lay outside the gene matches. The DNA of the CDR3 is TGTGCCAGCAGCTTAGTCGGCCAGGGGGGGCCCCAGCATTTT. It codes for CASSLVGQGGPQHF.

This clonotype has at least ten counts. V is TRBV6-2 or TRBV6-3 and J is TRBJ1-5, with TRBD1 as a possible D gene (5 bases). This CDR3 region has 14 residues. Germline CDR1 and CDR2: MNHEY and SVGEGT. The germline V and J ends were trimmed by 6 bases and 5 bases, with 14 bases remaining between them. CDR3 nucleotides: TGTGCCAGCAGCTCCAGGGAAACGTATCAGCCCCAGCATTTT. Amino acid sequence: CASSSRETYQPQHF.

The chain carries TRBV29-1 and TRBJ2-7; 9 nucleotides line up with TRBD2. The CDR3 extends over 13 amino acids. J lost 5 bases, V lost 8 bases, and 10 bases had no gene match. Per the germline V gene, CDR1 is SQVTM and CDR2 is ANQGSEA. CDR3 residues: CSSPAAGGDEQYF. For the CDR3, the DNA is TGCAGCTCACCAGCAGCGGGAGGCGACGAGCAGTACTTC.

The rearrangement joins TRBV7-9 to TRBJ1-5, with TRBD1 matching over 8 bases. V lost 5 bases and J lost 4; bases outside the gene matches: 7. CDR1 and CDR2 (germline): SEHNR, FQNEAQ (reference sequence). The CDR3 consists of 15 residues. CDR3 sequence reads: CASSTGQGLNQPQHF. DNA for the CDR3: TGTGCCAGCAGCACCGGACAGGGCCTTAATCAGCCCCAGCATTTT.

This clonotype has at least ten counts. The rearrangement links TRBV12-3 or TRBV12-4 to TRBJ1-1; D not certain. Trimming pared 8 bases from V and 1 base from J, leaving 8 bases between. The CDR3 contains 12 residues. The CDR3 loop reads CASQHQNTEAFF. In DNA form, the CDR3 reads TGTGCCAGCCAGCACCAGAACACTGAAGCTTTCTTT.

Ten or more counts support this clonotype. The chain recombines TRBV20-1 with TRBJ1-1; D perhaps matches TRBD1 (6 bases). The CDR3 has 12 amino acids. The V end lost 3 bases, the J end lost 6 bases, and 11 bases lay between the germline ends. Germline V gene data show CDR1 as DFQATT and CDR2 as SNEGSKA (reference sequence). CDR3 residues: CSASNRAAEAFF. In DNA form, the CDR3 reads TGCAGTGCTAGTAACAGGGCGGCTGAAGCTTTCTTT.

This clonotype showed up many times. The chain has TRBV2 and TRBJ2-5, with D perhaps matching TRBD2 (6 bases). V was trimmed by 9 bases and J by 5 bases, leaving 19 bases between them. CDR1 SNHLY and CDR2 FYNNEI come from the germline V gene. This CDR3 is 14 amino acids long. The CDR3 is CARGSGRGWETQYF. CDR3 sequence (DNA): TGTGCCAGAGGTTCGGGGCGGGGTTGGGAGACCCAGTACTTC.

V is TRBV12-3 or TRBV12-4 and J is TRBJ1-1; the D gene is possibly TRBD1 (6 bases). With 4 bases removed from V and 8 bases from J, the gap between germline ends came to 11 bases. The CDR3 runs to 12 residues. The CDR3 sequence: CASSYRVTEAFF. The CDR3 DNA is TGTGCCAGCAGTTACAGGGTGACCGAAGCTTTCTTT.

DNA for the CDR3: TGTGCCATCAGTGAGCCCGTGACAGGCCCTAATGAAAAACTGTTTTTT. The encoded protein is CAISEPVTGPNEKLFF. This chain uses TRBV10-3 with TRBJ1-4; a weak D match, TRBD1 (6 bases). The CDR3 consists of 16 residues. With 2 bases removed from V and 3 bases from J, the gap between germline ends came to 13 bases. Germline V gene lookup returns CDR1 ENHRY and CDR2 SYGVKD.